Listed here is a single TCR beta chain. No antigen is known for it. No much larger clonotype is one base removed from it; base qualities were not supplied. Whole blood was collected in K2EDTA tubes by collaborating institutions according to the institutions' own protocols. For TCRbeta analysis, collaborators shipped samples in one of three forms: frozen whole blood, isolated PBMCs, or DNA extracted from either of those sample types. This sample is part of a study of blood T cell repertoires in COVID-19 (dated by TCRdb to about 2020). In the study overall: Samples covering the acute and convalescent phases of COVID-19 were provided by collaborators in the United States, Italy and Spain. The material from the prospective study consisted of cDNA or gDNA derived from T cells, B-cell-depleted T cells, or PBMCs. The dataset comprised deeply sampled blood TCRbeta repertoires from subjects exposed to, actively infected with, or recovered from COVID-19. A freely available public database, intended as a resource for researchers studying the immune response to SARS-CoV-2, is where the repertoires were released. The samples were drawn from two sources: the first 160 participants of the ongoing ImmuneRACE study, and some 1,300 subjects contributed by 6 global collaborators. Nearly every sample came with metadata listing a de-identified subject ID, COVID-19 status, age in years and sex. HLA class I and class II types, where available, came from metadata supplied by the sample provider rather than from assay-based typing.

The paper's findings and limits, for the study overall: The amount of clinical and demographic metadata varied by source and participant and was provided uncurated.

The germline V end is reduced by 6 bases and the J end by 1 base; junction bases left unmatched: 5. The germline V gene encodes CDR1 MNHNY and CDR2 SVGAGI (reference sequence). Inclusive of the bounding cysteine and phenylalanine, the CDR3 is 16 residues long. The only DNA kept is the CDR3, 48 bases in frame from the first base. TCRbeta CDR3 regions were amplified from genomic DNA by means of the immunoSEQ Assay, a bias-controlled multiplex PCR. As for the authors' bioinformatics: The number of nucleated cells in each sample was estimated by amplification of reference gene primers within the assay. To quantify the absolute abundance of each unique TCRbeta CDR3 rearrangement, sequence reads were collapsed and filtered. Productive Simpson clonality was computed per sample as the square root of Simpson's diversity index over productive rearrangements. The clones in this table, taken by TCRdb from immuneACCESS, are in-frame only. Not every clone is retained; where verified, under half of the shortfall comes from an unresolved V gene, and the cause of the rest is unknown. Clone size and V and J calls were adopted from that table, with D and trimming inferred from the DNA. This sample is represented by more than 140,000 clones; 70% to 90% of them were singletons. Less than 2% of the sample rests with the top ten.

This clonotype was obtained from a woman aged 60-75 years with acute or convalescent COVID-19. The material sequenced was peripheral blood. The rearranged segments are TRBV6-6 and TRBJ2-2, with 10 bases aligning to TRBD2. The CDR3 corresponds to CASSRTSGENTGELFF. Read as DNA, the sequence is TGTGCCAGCAGCCGTACTAGCGGGGAGAACACCGGGGAGCTGTTTTTT.